This TCR beta chain was captured by sequencing in a study of blood T cells in healthy people across ages. Sample-barcoded 5' priming and a J-beta primer mix drove a second PCR of about 6 to 12 cycles. TCRdb reprocessed the 5' RACE reads with MiXCR, giving one entry per CDR3 protein. There are about a million distinct CDR3 sequences in the sample; more than 30% occur only once, and about 12% lies in the top ten. The CDR3 length is 14 residues. From germline, CDR1 is DFQATT and CDR2 SNEGSKA (reference sequence). V lost 3 bases to trimming and J lost 0 bases, with 8 bases between them. Source material: blood. This rearrangement joins TRBV20-1 to TRBJ1-4; D is perhaps TRBD1 (6 bases). The sequence came from a young man in good health. CDR3 amino acids: CSASPGATNEKLFF. CDR3 bases: TGCAGTGCTAGCCCAGGGGCAACTAATGAAAAACTGTTTTTT.